This TCR beta chain was documented in a study of T cell clonotyping in hematopoietic cell transplantation (dated by TCRdb to the early 2020s). About the study as a whole: In the study, around 130 blood samples were gathered from roughly 40 consecutive transplant recipients and their related donors. Patient recruitment ran from 2015 to January 2017, and follow-up continued until late 2020 or death.

V is trimmed back by 0 bases and J by 4 bases, and the junction contains 7 bases that no gene match accounts for. Per the germline V gene, SGHRS is the CDR1 and YFSETQ is the CDR2. From its cysteine to its phenylalanine, the CDR3 spans 16 amino acids. Only the CDR3 DNA stays, 48 bases, in frame from base 1. The immunoSEQ assay, a bias-controlled multiplex PCR with V- and J-specific primers, was used to amplify TCR beta CDR3 regions from genomic DNA. In a second PCR step, a proprietary barcode and Illumina adapter sequences were attached to the CDR3 amplicons. An Illumina MiSeq instrument was used to sequence the CDR3 libraries. Per the source publication's procedure: Export and quality control were handled in immunoSEQ Analyzer 3.0, while downstream analyses relied on R Bioconductor and Immunarch. Repertoire metrics were calculated using only productive rearrangements within the normalized downsampled data set. Clonotypes larger than 5 templates in the normalized cohort were defined as pathologically expanded. The Inverse Simpson Index was used to measure repertoire diversity. To capture all clonotypes, the CMV-specificity analyses were run on the non-normalized data set. Imported from immuneACCESS, the table was reduced by TCRdb to in-frame sequences with V and J called. These copies leave out some clones; in studies compared against another copy, an unresolved V gene accounts for under half, and the cause of the remainder is not known. Clone size and V and J calls were adopted from that table, with D and trimming inferred from the DNA. This sample gives 9,500 to 15,000 clones in total; 89% of them show up just once. 3.9% of the sample goes to the ten largest clones.

For TCR beta sequencing, blood samples came from the related transplant donors. Nuclei Lysis Solution was used to extract genomic DNA from fresh or cryopreserved unfractionated peripheral blood mononuclear cells. Details on this clone: Its target antigen remains unknown. Base qualities are not provided; no much larger clone lies one nucleotide away.

The paper's findings and limits, for the study overall: The sample size was limited, and CD4 and CD8 repertoire contributions could not be separated because cells were not sorted. Recipient repertoires showed only a small fraction of overlap with donor repertoires, and over 95% appeared de novo at the given depth. Inverse Simpson Index values from donors and from recipients before transplant predicted broader TCR repertoire diversity after transplant. After transplant, TCR diversity in recipients dropped, and pathologically expanded clonotypes climbed progressively between day 30 and day 180.

Sequences were obtained from peripheral blood mononuclear cells. The origin of this receptor is a human donor who either received an allogeneic hematopoietic cell transplant for a myeloid malignancy or was a related donor (not recorded which). Some clones in this sample may be carry-over from other donors' samples. The chain is assembled from TRBV5-1 and TRBJ1-2; 9 bases in the middle match TRBD1. The sequenced DNA: TGCGCCAGCAGCTTGGTACAGGGGGCTGGCTTCTATGGCTACACCTTC. It translates as CASSLVQGAGFYGYTF.